The T cell receptor beta chain under discussion was sequenced for a study of cytomegalovirus exposure and HLA in healthy donors. PCR employed 60 Vbeta and 13 Jbeta primers. Profiling relied on immunoSEQ multiplex PCR, and the TCRdb table lists in-frame clones only, not all of them. The sample yields 150,000 to 200,000 clones, about 80% seen once. The germline V gene has CDR1 SGHTS and CDR2 YDEGEE. The CDR3 spans 16 residues. J lost 4 bases, V lost 0 bases, and 9 bases had no gene match. V and J are TRBV5-8 and TRBJ2-7; 8 positions agree with TRBD1. This clonotype originated in a woman aged 40-49 years in good health and CMV-seronegative. Input material: PBMCs. DNA of the CDR3: TGTGCCAGCAGCTTGGGGGTCGGACAGGGAGAATACGAGCAGTACGTC. Translation: CASSLGVGQGEYEQYV.